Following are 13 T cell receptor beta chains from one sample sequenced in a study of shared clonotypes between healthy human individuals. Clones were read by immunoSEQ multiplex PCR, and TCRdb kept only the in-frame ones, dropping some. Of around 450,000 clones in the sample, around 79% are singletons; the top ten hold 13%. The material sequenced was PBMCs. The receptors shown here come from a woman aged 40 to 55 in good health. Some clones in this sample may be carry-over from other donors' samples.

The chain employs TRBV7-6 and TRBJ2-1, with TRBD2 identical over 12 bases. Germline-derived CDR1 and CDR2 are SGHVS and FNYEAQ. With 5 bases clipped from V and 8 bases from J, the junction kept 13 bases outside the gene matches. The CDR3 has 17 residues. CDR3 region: CASSPGLAGGVRDEQFF. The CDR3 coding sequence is TGTGCCAGCAGCCCTGGGCTAGCGGGAGGGGTTAGGGATGAGCAGTTCTTC.

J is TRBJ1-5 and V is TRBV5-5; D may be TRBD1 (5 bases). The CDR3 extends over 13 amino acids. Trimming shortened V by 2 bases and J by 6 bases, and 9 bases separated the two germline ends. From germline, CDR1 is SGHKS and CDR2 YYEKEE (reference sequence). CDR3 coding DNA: TGTGCCAGCAGCTTCGGGGCCCTTCAGCCCCAGCATTTT. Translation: CASSFGALQPQHF.

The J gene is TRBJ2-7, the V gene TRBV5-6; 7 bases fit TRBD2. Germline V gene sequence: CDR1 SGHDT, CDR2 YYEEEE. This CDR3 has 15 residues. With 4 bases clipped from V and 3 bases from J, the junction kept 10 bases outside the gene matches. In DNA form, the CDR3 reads TGTGCCAGCAGCCGCGGGCGCGGGGGATTCTACGAGCAGTACTTC. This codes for CASSRGRGGFYEQYF.

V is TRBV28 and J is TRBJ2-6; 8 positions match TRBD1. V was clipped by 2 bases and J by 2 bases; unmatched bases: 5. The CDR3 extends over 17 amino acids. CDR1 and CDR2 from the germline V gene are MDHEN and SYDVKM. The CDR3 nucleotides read TGTGCCAGCAGTTTAGGGCAGGGGGCCCCTGGGGCCAACGTCCTGACTTTC. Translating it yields CASSLGQGAPGANVLTF.

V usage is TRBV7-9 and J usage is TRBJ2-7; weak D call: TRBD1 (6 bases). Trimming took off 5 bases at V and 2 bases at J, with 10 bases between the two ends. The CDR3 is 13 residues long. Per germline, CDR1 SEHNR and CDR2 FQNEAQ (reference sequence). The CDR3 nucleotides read TGTGCCAGCAGCCCTCCAGGGGCCTACGAGCAGTACTTC. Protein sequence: CASSPPGAYEQYF. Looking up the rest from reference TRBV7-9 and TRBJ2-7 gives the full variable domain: DTGVSQNPRHKITKRGQNVTFRCDPISEHNRLYWYRQTLGQGPEFLTYFQNEAQLEKSRLLSDRFSAERPKGSFSTLEIQRTEQGDSAMYLCASSPPGAYEQYFGPGTRLTVT.

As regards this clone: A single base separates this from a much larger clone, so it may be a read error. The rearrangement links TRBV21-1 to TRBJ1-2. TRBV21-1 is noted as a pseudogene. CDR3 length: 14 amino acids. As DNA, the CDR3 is TGTGTCAGCAGCAAAGCCCCCCTATCCTATGGCTACACCTTC. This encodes CVSSKAPLSYGYTF.

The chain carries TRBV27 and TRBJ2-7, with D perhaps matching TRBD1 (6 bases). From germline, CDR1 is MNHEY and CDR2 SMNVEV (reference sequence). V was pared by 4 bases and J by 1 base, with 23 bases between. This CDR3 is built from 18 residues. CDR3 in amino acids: CASSSRPHQLGQSYEQYF. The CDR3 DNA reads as TGTGCCAGCAGTTCACGGCCCCACCAACTCGGACAGTCCTACGAGCAGTACTTC.

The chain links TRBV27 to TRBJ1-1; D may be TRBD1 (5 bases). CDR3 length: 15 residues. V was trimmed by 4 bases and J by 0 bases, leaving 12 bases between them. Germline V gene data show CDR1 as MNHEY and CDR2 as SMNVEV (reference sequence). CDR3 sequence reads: CASSSITGMNTEAFF. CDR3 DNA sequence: TGTGCCAGCAGTTCCATAACAGGCATGAACACTGAAGCTTTCTTT.

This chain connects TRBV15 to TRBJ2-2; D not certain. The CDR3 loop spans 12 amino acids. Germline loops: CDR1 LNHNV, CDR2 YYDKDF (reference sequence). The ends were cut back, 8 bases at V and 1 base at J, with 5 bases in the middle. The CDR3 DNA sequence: TGTGCCACCTGTCGGAACACCGGGGAGCTGTTTTTT. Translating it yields CATCRNTGELFF.

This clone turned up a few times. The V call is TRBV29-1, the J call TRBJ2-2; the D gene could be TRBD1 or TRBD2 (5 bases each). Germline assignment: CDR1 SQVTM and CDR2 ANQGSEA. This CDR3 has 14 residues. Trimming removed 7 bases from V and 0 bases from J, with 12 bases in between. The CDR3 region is CSAFGTANTGELFF. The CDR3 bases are TGCAGCGCCTTCGGGACGGCGAACACCGGGGAGCTGTTTTTT.

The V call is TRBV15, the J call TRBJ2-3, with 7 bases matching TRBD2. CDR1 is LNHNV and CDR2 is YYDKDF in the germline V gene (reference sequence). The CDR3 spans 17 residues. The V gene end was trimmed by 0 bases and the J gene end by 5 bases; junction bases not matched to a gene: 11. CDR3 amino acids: CATSREGRSSGGDTQYF. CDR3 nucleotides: TGTGCCACCAGCAGAGAGGGTCGTTCGTCGGGGGGAGATACGCAGTATTTT.

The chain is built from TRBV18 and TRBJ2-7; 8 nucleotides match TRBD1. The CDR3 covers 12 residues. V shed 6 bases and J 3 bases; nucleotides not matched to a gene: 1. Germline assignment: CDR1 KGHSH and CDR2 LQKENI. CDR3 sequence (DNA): TGTGCCAGCTCCGGGACAGGCTACGAGCAGTACTTC. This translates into CASSGTGYEQYF.

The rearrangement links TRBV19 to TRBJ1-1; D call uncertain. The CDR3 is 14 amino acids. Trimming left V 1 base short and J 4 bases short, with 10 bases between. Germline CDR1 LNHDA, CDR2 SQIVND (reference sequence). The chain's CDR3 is CASSIVGFSTEAFF. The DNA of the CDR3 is TGTGCCAGTAGTATAGTTGGGTTTAGCACTGAAGCTTTCTTT.